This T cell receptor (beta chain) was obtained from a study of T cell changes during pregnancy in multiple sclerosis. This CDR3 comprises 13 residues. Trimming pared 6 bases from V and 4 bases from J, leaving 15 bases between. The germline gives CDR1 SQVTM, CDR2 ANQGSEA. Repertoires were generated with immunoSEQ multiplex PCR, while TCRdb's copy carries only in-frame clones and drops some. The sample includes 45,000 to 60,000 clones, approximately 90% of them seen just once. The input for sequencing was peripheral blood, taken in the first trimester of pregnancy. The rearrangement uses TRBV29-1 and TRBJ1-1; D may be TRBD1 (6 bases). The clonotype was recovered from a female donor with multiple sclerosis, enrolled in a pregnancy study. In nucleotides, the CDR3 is TGCAGCGTCGGACAGTCGAGAGCCACTGAAGCTTTCTTT. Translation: CSVGQSRATEAFF.